The clone carrying this TCR beta chain was observed a few times. These data come from a study of T-cell memory formation after mild COVID-19. One entry per CDR3 protein, called by TCRdb with MiXCR from the 5' RACE reads. The top ten clones hold roughly 7.7% of a sample with some 600,000 distinct CDR3 sequences, 17% of them seen once. Trimming took 7 bases from V and 0 from J, leaving 14 bases between them. Germline CDR1 and CDR2: MNHEY and SMNVEV (reference sequence). The CDR3 contains 15 residues. This receptor was taken from an adult woman who had mild COVID-19 (a few samples of this study predate the infection). Cell type and time point are not known. The sample taken for sequencing was PBMCs or a T cell subset sorted from them (not recorded which). The rearrangement joins TRBV27 to TRBJ2-3; D perhaps matches TRBD1 (5 bases). As DNA, the CDR3 is TGTGCCAGCACCTCCCGGGCAGGGAGCACAGATACGCAGTATTTT. This encodes CASTSRAGSTDTQYF.